These T cell receptor beta chains were read from a single sample in a study of blood T cell repertoires in COVID-19. Clones were read by immunoSEQ multiplex PCR, and TCRdb kept only the in-frame ones, dropping some. Of 210,000 or so clones in the sample, almost 90% were seen once. The sample consisted of peripheral blood. Receptors were obtained from a woman aged 55-69 years with acute or convalescent COVID-19. The CDR3 runs from the conserved cysteine through the conserved F or W. The D gene is left open where the match is weak. Expanded clones get a size class; other rows say once, few or many, or leave the size out.

v_gene,j_gene,d_gene,abundance,CDR3aa,CDR3nt
TRBV7-8,TRBJ2-5,.,.,CASSRDRQETQYF,TGTGCCAGCAGCCGAGATAGACAAGAGACCCAGTACTTC
TRBV7-9,TRBJ2-1,TRBD2,.,CASSLVLAGNEQFF,TGTGCCAGCAGCTTAGTACTAGCGGGAAATGAGCAGTTCTTC
TRBV3-1/TRBV3-2,TRBJ1-2,.,.,CASSQDRGAYGYTF,TGTGCCAGCAGCCAAGATAGGGGCGCCTATGGCTACACCTTC
TRBV2,TRBJ1-1,.,.,CASSEEQGDTEAFF,TGTGCCAGCAGTGAAGAGCAGGGTGACACTGAAGCTTTCTTT
TRBV10-2,TRBJ1-2,.,.,CATEDDTEGYTF,TGCGCCACCGAAGATGACACAGAAGGCTACACCTTC
TRBV19,TRBJ2-2,TRBD2,.,CASSRLAGPNTGELFF,TGTGCCAGTAGTCGACTAGCGGGTCCGAACACCGGGGAGCTGTTTTTT
TRBV2,TRBJ1-5,.,.,CASSSLWALNQPQHF,TGTGCCAGCAGTTCCCTTTGGGCCCTCAATCAGCCCCAGCATTTT
TRBV28,TRBJ1-2,.,.,CASSLFRGTNYGYTF,TGTGCCAGCAGTTTATTTCGGGGTACCAACTATGGCTACACCTTC
TRBV7-2,TRBJ1-5,TRBD1,few,CASSRGQGVNQPQHF,TGTGCCAGCAGCAGGGGACAGGGGGTAAATCAGCCCCAGCATTTT
TRBV6-7,TRBJ2-2,TRBD2,.,CASNRLAGGNTGELFF,TGTGCCAGCAACCGACTAGCGGGAGGGAACACCGGGGAGCTGTTTTTT
TRBV23-1,TRBJ2-1,.,once,CASSQRQITHINEQFF,TGCGCCAGCAGTCAGCGGCAGATAACCCATATCAATGAGCAGTTCTTC
TRBV28,TRBJ2-7,.,.,CASSLIPRGYEQYF,TGTGCCAGCAGTTTGATCCCCCGAGGGTACGAGCAGTACTTC
TRBV4-1,TRBJ1-1,.,.,CASSQDQGRGTEAFF,TGCGCCAGCAGCCAAGATCAGGGGAGGGGCACTGAAGCTTTCTTT
TRBV21-1,TRBJ2-1,.,.,CASSKPGGNEQFF,TGTGCCAGCAGCAAACCGGGGGGGAATGAGCAGTTCTTC
TRBV2,TRBJ1-2,.,once,CASSPRWAALYGYTF,TGTGCCAGCAGCCCCCGGTGGGCAGCTTTATATGGCTACACCTTC
TRBV28,TRBJ1-5,.,few,CASSLVGDRFFGQPQHF,TGTGCCAGCAGTTTAGTGGGTGACAGGTTTTTTGGTCAGCCCCAGCATTTT
TRBV19,TRBJ2-2,TRBD2,few,CASSRPGLAGGELFF,TGTGCCAGTAGTAGGCCGGGACTAGCGGGCGGGGAGCTGTTTTTT
TRBV5-4,TRBJ2-5,TRBD1,.,CASNQQGTEETQYF,TGTGCCAGCAACCAACAGGGGACCGAAGAGACCCAGTACTTC
TRBV9,TRBJ1-5,.,.,CASSVGEGRQPQHF,TGTGCCAGCAGCGTCGGGGAGGGGAGGCAGCCCCAGCATTTT
TRBV6-6,TRBJ1-3,TRBD1,.,CASSYPTGGKGNTIYF,TGTGCCAGCAGTTACCCTACAGGGGGCAAGGGAAACACCATATATTTT
TRBV19,TRBJ2-1,.,.,CASTVHLAYNEQFF,TGTGCCAGTACTGTTCATCTAGCCTACAATGAGCAGTTCTTC
TRBV7-9,TRBJ1-2,.,few,CASSLESRGFYGYTF,TGTGCCAGCAGCTTAGAGTCTCGCGGTTTCTATGGCTACACCTTC
TRBV6-2/TRBV6-3,TRBJ2-7,.,few,CASSDYTPGYEQYF,TGTGCCAGCAGTGACTATACCCCCGGGTACGAGCAGTACTTC
TRBV5-6,TRBJ1-6,TRBD1,many,CASSLVRQGLAPLHF,TGTGCCAGCAGCTTGGTTCGACAGGGACTTGCACCCCTCCACTTT
TRBV19,TRBJ2-1,TRBD2,.,CASSLGLAGEQFF,TGTGCCAGTAGTCTGGGACTAGCTGGGGAGCAGTTCTTC
TRBV30,TRBJ1-5,TRBD1,.,CAWSSRTGDVHQPQHF,TGTGCCTGGAGTTCTAGGACAGGGGACGTTCATCAGCCCCAGCATTTT
TRBV5-1,TRBJ1-1,.,.,CASSLGGGTEAFF,TGCGCCAGCAGCTTGGGCGGGGGCACTGAAGCTTTCTTT
TRBV19,TRBJ1-2,.,.,CASSTLGGGLNYGYTF,TGTGCCAGTAGTACCCTCGGGGGAGGTCTGAACTATGGCTACACCTTC
TRBV11-2,TRBJ2-1,TRBD2,few,CASSLATSGSNEQFF,TGTGCCAGCAGCTTAGCCACTAGCGGGAGTAATGAGCAGTTCTTC
TRBV3-1/TRBV3-2,TRBJ1-4,.,.,CASSRQTSNEKLFF,TGTGCCAGCAGTCGACAGACGAGTAATGAAAAACTGTTTTTT
TRBV7-2,TRBJ2-4,TRBD1,.,CASSPGGTGKNIQYF,TGTGCCAGCAGCCCCGGGGGGACAGGGAAGAACATTCAGTACTTC
TRBV7-9,TRBJ2-1,TRBD2,once,CASSLAIRTSGGAFNEQFF,TGTGCCAGCAGCTTAGCGATAAGGACTAGCGGGGGGGCATTCAATGAGCAGTTCTTC
TRBV3-1/TRBV3-2,TRBJ1-2,.,.,CASKPGIGGANYGYTF,TGTGCCAGCAAGCCGGGGATAGGAGGCGCTAACTATGGCTACACCTTC
TRBV19,TRBJ2-7,.,.,CASSPLPGAYEQYF,TGTGCCAGTAGTCCCCTCCCGGGGGCCTACGAGCAGTACTTC
TRBV13,TRBJ2-7,TRBD1,.,CASSFRQGTYEQYF,TGTGCCAGCAGCTTCCGACAGGGGACTTACGAGCAGTACTTC
TRBV23-1,TRBJ1-3,.,.,CASSPGHPGNTIYF,TGCGCCAGCTCCCCCGGACATCCTGGAAACACCATATATTTT
TRBV6-5,TRBJ2-3,TRBD2,.,CASVMGGSADTQYF,TGTGCTTCCGTGATGGGGGGGAGCGCAGATACGCAGTATTTT
TRBV28,TRBJ1-4,.,.,CASSLRDREKLFF,TGTGCCAGCAGCCTCAGAGACAGGGAAAAACTGTTTTTT
TRBV19,TRBJ2-3,TRBD1,once,CASSIWVLGQGDASDTQYF,TGTGCCAGTAGTATATGGGTCTTGGGACAGGGGGATGCATCAGATACGCAGTATTTT
TRBV3-1/TRBV3-2,TRBJ1-1,.,few,CASSPGWDTEAFF,TGTGCCAGCAGCCCGGGATGGGACACTGAAGCTTTCTTT
TRBV9,TRBJ1-1,TRBD1,.,CASSVTDRLNTEAFF,TGTGCCAGCAGCGTGACGGACAGGTTGAACACTGAAGCTTTCTTT
TRBV2,TRBJ1-5,TRBD1,.,CASSGDRGSNQPQHF,TGTGCCAGCAGTGGGGACAGGGGGAGCAATCAGCCCCAGCATTTT
TRBV28,TRBJ1-1,.,once,CASSLIHRGTEAFF,TGTGCCAGCAGTTTAATCCATCGCGGCACTGAAGCTTTCTTT
TRBV30,TRBJ2-7,TRBD2,.,CAWSPDPGLAGISYEQYF,TGTGCCTGGAGTCCAGATCCGGGACTAGCGGGTATCTCCTACGAGCAGTACTTC
TRBV30,TRBJ2-7,TRBD2,.,CAWSSFGPSGVSYEQYF,TGTGCCTGGAGTTCGTTCGGCCCTAGCGGGGTTTCCTACGAGCAGTACTTC
TRBV7-3,TRBJ2-6,TRBD2,once,CANMREGAFVPGANVLTF,TGTGCCAACATGCGGGAGGGTGCGTTCGTCCCTGGGGCCAACGTCCTGACTTTC
TRBV28,TRBJ1-4,.,.,CATGVFGEKLFF,TGTGCCACCGGAGTCTTTGGTGAAAAACTGTTTTTT
TRBV6-2/TRBV6-3,TRBJ1-5,TRBD1,few,CASSPWEGTGINQPQHF,TGTGCCAGCAGTCCCTGGGAGGGGACAGGGATCAATCAGCCCCAGCATTTT
TRBV19,TRBJ2-3,TRBD1,.,CASSPSTGGMTDTQYF,TGTGCCAGTAGCCCCTCGACAGGGGGGATGACAGATACGCAGTATTTT
TRBV7-8,TRBJ1-2,.,.,CASSTGQLYYGYTF,TGTGCCAGCAGCACAGGACAGTTATACTATGGCTACACCTTC
TRBV2,TRBJ1-4,TRBD1,.,CASSGDRGGEKLFF,TGTGCCAGCAGTGGCGACAGGGGTGGTGAAAAACTGTTTTTT
TRBV27,TRBJ1-5,.,.,CASSPWDTYSNQPQHF,TGTGCCAGCAGTCCTTGGGACACCTATAGCAATCAGCCCCAGCATTTT